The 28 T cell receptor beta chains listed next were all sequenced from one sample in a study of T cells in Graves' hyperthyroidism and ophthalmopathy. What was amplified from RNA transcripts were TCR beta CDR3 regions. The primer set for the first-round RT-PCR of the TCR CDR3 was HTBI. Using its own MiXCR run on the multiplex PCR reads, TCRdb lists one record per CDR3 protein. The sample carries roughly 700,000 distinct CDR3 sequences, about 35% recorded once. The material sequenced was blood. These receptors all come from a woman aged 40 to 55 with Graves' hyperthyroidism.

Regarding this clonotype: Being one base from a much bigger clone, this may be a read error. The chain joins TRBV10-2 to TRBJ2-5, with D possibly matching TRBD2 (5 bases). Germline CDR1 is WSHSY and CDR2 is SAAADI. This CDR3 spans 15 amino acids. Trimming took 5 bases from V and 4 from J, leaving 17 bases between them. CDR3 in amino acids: CASSRGKAPGETQYF. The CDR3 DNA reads TGCGCCAGCAGTCGAGGGAAGGCCCCTGGAGAGACCCAGTACTTC.

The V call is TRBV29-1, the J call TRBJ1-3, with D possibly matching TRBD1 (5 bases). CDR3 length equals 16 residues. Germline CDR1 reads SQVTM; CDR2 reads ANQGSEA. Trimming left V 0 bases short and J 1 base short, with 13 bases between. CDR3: CSVEESRGRSGNTIYF. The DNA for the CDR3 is TGCAGCGTTGAAGAGTCTAGGGGTCGTTCTGGAAACACCATATATTTT.

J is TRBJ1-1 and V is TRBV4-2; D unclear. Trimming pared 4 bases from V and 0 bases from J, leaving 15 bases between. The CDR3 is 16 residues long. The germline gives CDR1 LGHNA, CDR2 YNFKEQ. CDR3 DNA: TGTGCCAGCAGCCCCCCCTGGGAAGAAATGAACACTGAAGCTTTCTTT. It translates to CASSPPWEEMNTEAFF.

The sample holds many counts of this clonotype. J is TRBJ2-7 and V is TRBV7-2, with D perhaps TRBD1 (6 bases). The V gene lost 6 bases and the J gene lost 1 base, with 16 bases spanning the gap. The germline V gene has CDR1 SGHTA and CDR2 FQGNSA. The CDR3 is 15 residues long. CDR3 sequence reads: CASRYRRTASYEQYF. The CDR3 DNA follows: TGTGCCAGCAGGTACCGACGGACAGCGTCCTACGAGCAGTACTTC.

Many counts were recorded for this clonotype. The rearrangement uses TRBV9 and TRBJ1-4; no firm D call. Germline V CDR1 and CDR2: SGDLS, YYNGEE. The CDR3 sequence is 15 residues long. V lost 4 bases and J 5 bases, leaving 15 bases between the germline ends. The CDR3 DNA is TGTGCCAGCAGCTCGACGGTCTTGGGGAATGAAAAACTGTTTTTT. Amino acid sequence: CASSSTVLGNEKLFF.

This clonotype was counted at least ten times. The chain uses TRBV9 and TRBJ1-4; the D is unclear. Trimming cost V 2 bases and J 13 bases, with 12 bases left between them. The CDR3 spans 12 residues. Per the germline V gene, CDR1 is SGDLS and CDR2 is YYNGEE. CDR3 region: CASSVEGGGLFF. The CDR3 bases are TGTGCCAGCAGCGTGGAGGGTGGTGGACTGTTTTTT.

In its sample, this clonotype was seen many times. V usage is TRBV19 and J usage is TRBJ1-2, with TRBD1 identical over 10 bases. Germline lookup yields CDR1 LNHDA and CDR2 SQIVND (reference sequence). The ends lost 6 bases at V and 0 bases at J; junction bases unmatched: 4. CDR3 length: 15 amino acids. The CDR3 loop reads CASRGTGEANYGYTF. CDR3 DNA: TGTGCCAGTAGAGGGACAGGGGAGGCTAACTATGGCTACACCTTC.

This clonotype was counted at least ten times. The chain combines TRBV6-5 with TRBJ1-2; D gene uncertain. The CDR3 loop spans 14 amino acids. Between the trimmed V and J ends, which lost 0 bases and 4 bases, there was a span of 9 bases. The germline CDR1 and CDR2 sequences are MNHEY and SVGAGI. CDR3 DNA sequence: TGTGCCAGCAGTTACTCCGAGACGAGCTATGGCTACACCTTC. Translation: CASSYSETSYGYTF.

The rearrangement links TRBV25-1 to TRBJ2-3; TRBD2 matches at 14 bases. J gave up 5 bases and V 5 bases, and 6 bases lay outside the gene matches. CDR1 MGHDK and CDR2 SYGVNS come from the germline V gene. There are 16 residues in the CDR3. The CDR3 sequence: CASSPGLAGGIDTQYF. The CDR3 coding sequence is TGTGCCAGCAGTCCCGGACTAGCGGGGGGTATAGATACGCAGTATTTT.

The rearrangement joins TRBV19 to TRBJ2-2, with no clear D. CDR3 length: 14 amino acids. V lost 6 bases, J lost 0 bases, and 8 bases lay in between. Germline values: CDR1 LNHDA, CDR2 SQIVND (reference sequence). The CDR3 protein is CASRGSTNTGELFF. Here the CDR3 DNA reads TGTGCCAGTAGAGGAAGTACGAACACCGGGGAGCTGTTTTTT.

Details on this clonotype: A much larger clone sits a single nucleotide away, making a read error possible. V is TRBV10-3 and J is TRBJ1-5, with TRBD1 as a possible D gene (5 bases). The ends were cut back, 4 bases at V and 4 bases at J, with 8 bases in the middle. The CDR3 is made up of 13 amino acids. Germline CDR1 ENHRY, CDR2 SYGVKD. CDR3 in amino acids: CAISGDWNQPQHF. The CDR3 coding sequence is TGTGCCATCAGTGGGGACTGGAATCAGCCCCAGCATTTT.

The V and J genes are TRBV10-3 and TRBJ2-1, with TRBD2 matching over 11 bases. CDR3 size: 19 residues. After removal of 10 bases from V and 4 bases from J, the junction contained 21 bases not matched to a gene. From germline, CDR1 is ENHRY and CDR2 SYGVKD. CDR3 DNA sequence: TGTGCCAGCAGCCCAGGGCGGCTAGCGGGAGGAGGGAGGTACAATGAGCAGTTCTTC. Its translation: CASSPGRLAGGGRYNEQFF.

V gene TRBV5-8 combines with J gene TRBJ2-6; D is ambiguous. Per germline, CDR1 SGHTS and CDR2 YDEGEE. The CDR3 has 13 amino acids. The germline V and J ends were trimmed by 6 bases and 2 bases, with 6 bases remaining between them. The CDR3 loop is CASTRAGANVLTF. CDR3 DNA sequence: TGTGCCAGCACGAGAGCTGGGGCCAACGTCCTGACTTTC.

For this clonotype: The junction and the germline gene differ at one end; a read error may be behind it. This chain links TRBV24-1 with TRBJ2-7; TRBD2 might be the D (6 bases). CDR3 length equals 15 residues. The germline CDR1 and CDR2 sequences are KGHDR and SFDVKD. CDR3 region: CASSFGTPGAYEQYF. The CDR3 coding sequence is TGTGCCAGCAGTTTCGGGACTCCGGGGGCCTACGAGCAGTACTTC.

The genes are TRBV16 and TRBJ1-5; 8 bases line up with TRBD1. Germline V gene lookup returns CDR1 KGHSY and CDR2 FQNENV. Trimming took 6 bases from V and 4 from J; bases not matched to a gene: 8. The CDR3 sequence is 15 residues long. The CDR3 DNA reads TGTGCCAGCAGACGGACAGGGCTGGATAATCAGCCCCAGCATTTT. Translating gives CASRRTGLDNQPQHF.

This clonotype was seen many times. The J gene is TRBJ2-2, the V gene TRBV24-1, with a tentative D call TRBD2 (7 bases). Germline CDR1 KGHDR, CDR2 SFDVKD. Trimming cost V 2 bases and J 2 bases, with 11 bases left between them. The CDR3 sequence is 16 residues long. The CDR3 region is CATSDWSGTNTGELFF. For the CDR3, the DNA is TGTGCCACCAGTGATTGGAGCGGGACAAACACCGGGGAGCTGTTTTTT.

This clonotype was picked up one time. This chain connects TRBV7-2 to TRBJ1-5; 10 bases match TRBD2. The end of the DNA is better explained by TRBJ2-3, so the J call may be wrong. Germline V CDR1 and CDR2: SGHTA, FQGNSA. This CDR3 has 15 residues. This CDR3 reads CASSRGLAVTDTQYF. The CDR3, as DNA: TGTGCCAGCAGCCGAGGACTAGCGGTGACAGATACGCAGTATTTT.

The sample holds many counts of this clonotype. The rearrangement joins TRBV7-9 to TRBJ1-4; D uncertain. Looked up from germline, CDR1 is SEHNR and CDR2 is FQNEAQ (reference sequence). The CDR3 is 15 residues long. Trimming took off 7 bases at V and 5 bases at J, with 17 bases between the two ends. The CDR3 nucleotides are TGTGCCAGCACCCCCTGGGCGGGAGAGAATGAAAAACTGTTTTTT. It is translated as CASTPWAGENEKLFF. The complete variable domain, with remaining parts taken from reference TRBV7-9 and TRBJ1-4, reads DTGVSQNPRHKITKRGQNVTFRCDPISEHNRLYWYRQTLGQGPEFLTYFQNEAQLEKSRLLSDRFSAERPKGSFSTLEIQRTEQGDSAMYLCASTPWAGENEKLFFGSGTQLSVL.

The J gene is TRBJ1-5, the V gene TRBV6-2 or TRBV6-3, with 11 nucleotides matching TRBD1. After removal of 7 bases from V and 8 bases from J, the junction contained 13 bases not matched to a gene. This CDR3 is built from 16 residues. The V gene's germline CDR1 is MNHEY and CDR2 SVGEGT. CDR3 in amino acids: CASTSRDRGFFEPQHF. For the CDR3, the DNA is TGTGCCAGCACCTCACGGGACAGGGGGTTCTTTGAGCCCCAGCATTTT.

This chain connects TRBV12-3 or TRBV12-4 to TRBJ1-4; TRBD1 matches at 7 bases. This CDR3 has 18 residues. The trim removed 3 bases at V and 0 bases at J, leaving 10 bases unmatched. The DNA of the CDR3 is TGTGCCAGCAGTTTGCCTCAGACAGGGCTTGCAACTAATGAAAAACTGTTTTTT. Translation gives CASSLPQTGLATNEKLFF.

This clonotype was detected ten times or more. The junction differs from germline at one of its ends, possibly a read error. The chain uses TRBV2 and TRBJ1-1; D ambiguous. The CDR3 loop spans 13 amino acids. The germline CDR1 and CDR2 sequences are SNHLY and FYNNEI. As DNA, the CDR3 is TGTGCCAGCAGTGAATTATCGGCAGGTGAACCTTTCTTT. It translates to CASSELSAGEPFF.

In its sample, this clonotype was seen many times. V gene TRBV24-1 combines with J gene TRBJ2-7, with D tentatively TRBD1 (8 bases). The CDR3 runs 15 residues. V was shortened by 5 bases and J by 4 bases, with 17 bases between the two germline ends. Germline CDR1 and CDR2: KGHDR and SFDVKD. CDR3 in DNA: TGTGCCACCAGTGCCCTAAGCGGGACAGGTTACGAGCAGTACTTC. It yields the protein CATSALSGTGYEQYF.

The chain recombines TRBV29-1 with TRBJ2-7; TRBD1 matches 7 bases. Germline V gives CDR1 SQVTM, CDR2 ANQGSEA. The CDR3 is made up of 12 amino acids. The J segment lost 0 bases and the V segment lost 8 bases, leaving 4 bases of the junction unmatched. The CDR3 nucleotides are TGCAGCCGATGGGACAGCTCCTACGAGCAGTACTTC. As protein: CSRWDSSYEQYF.

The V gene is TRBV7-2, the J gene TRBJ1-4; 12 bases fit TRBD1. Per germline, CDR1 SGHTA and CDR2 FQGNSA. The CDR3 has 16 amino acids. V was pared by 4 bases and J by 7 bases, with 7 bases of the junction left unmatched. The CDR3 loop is CASSYRGQGASEKLFF. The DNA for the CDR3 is TGTGCCAGCAGCTACCGGGGACAGGGGGCAAGTGAAAAACTGTTTTTT.

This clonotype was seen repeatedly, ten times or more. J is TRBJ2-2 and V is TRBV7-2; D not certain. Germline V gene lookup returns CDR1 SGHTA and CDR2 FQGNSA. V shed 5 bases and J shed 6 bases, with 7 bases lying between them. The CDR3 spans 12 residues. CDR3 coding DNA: TGTGCCAGCAGCCTCCCACCCGGGGAGCTGTTTTTT. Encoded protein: CASSLPPGELFF.

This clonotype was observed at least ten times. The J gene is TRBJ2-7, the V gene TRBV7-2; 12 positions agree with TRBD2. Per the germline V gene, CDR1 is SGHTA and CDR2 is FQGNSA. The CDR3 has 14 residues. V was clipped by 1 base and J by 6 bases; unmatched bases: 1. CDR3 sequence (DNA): TGTGCCAGCAGCTTAGGGACTAGCGGGGTCGAGCAGTACTTC. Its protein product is CASSLGTSGVEQYF. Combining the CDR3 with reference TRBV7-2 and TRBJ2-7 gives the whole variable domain GAGVSQSPSNKVTEKGKDVELRCDPISGHTALYWYRQSLGQGLEFLIYFQGNSAPDKSGLPSDRFSAERTGGSVSTLTIQRTQQEDSAVYLCASSLGTSGVEQYFGPGTRLTVT.

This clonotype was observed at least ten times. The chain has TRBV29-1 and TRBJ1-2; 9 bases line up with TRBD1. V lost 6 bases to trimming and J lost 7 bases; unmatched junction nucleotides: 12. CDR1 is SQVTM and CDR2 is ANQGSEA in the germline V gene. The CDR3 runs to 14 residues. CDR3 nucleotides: TGCAGCGTCCTCGCCTCGGGACAGGGCGGTGGCTACACCTTC. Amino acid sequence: CSVLASGQGGGYTF.

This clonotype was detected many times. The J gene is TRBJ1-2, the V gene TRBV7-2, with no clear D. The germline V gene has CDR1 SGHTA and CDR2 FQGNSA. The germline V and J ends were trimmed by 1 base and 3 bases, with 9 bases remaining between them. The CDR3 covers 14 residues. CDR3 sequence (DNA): TGTGCCAGCAGCTTAGTGTGGGAGCACTATGGCTACACCTTC. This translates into CASSLVWEHYGYTF.